Below are 21 T cell receptor beta chains sequenced from a single sample in a study of cytomegalovirus exposure and HLA in healthy donors. The PCR had 60 Vbeta and 13 Jbeta primers. Data came from immunoSEQ multiplex PCR; TCRdb stores just in-frame clones and leaves some out. The repertoire has some 180,000 clones, approximately 79% of them found once; the top ten carry around 2.3%. Sample: PBMCs. The receptors derive from a male donor in good health and CMV-seronegative.

The chain joins TRBV4-3 to TRBJ2-1; no definite D call. V was clipped by 1 base and J by 7 bases, with 14 bases between them. The CDR3 consists of 15 residues. Germline lookup yields CDR1 LGHNA and CDR2 YSLEER. CDR3 protein: CASSQGVSLGNEQFF. CDR3 coding DNA: TGCGCCAGCAGCCAAGGTGTCTCTCTCGGTAATGAGCAGTTCTTC.

The DNA for the CDR3 is TGTGCCAGCAGCGTAGCCTTTGGGACAGGGGGCAACACTGAAGCTTTCTTT. Protein product: CASSVAFGTGGNTEAFF. V and J are TRBV9 and TRBJ1-1, with 12 bases aligning to TRBD1. CDR1 is SGDLS, CDR2 YYNGEE, per germline. CDR3 length: 17 residues. V was clipped by 0 bases and J by 2 bases; unmatched bases: 5.

The V call is TRBV4-3, the J call TRBJ1-4, with unresolved D. This CDR3 is built from 16 residues. Germline CDR1 is LGHNA and CDR2 is YSLEER. V was trimmed by 2 bases and J by 0 bases, leaving 10 bases between them. The CDR3 loop is CASSQTTAATNEKLFF. The CDR3 DNA follows: TGCGCCAGCAGCCAAACAACGGCGGCAACTAATGAAAAACTGTTTTTT.

The genes are TRBV7-2 and TRBJ2-1; 10 bases are shared with TRBD2. The CDR3 has 16 amino acids. Per the germline V gene, CDR1 is SGHTA and CDR2 is FQGNSA. J lost 6 bases, V lost 7 bases, and 12 bases had no gene match. CDR3 DNA: TGTGCCAGCACCCAGATGGGGAGCGGGGGGGCCAATGAGCAGTTCTTC. Translated: CASTQMGSGGANEQFF. Variable domain in full (rest from reference TRBV7-2 and TRBJ2-1): GAGVSQSPSNKVTEKGKDVELRCDPISGHTALYWYRQSLGQGLEFLIYFQGNSAPDKSGLPSDRFSAERTGGSVSTLTIQRTQQEDSAVYLCASTQMGSGGANEQFFGPGTRLTVL.

This clone was observed once. In nucleotides, the CDR3 is TGTGCCAGCCGACAGGGGGCATGGGAGACCCAGTACTTC. Translating it yields CASRQGAWETQYF. The V call is TRBV6-5, the J call TRBJ2-5, with 10 bases lining up with TRBD1. V was clipped by 8 bases and J by 5 bases; unmatched bases: 5. CDR3 length: 13 residues. Germline loops: CDR1 MNHEY, CDR2 SVGAGI.

The chain recombines TRBV5-4 with TRBJ1-3, with TRBD1 identical over 7 bases. The CDR3 has 15 residues. Germline loops: CDR1 SGHNT, CDR2 YYREEE (reference sequence). The V and J ends lost 5 bases and 4 bases, in that order; junction bases with no gene match: 9. CDR3 loop: CASSQNRGSGNTIYF. Written as DNA, the CDR3 is TGTGCCAGCAGTCAGAACAGGGGATCGGGAAACACCATATATTTT.

The chain is built from TRBV5-4 and TRBJ2-3; TRBD2 matches 12 bases. Germline CDR1 and CDR2: SGHNT and YYREEE (reference sequence). The ends lost 4 bases at V and 2 bases at J; junction bases unmatched: 5. The CDR3 is made up of 16 amino acids. CDR3: CASSPGLAGFTDTQYF. CDR3 in DNA: TGTGCCAGCAGCCCAGGACTAGCGGGGTTCACAGATACGCAGTATTTT.

The chain uses TRBV4-1 and TRBJ2-5; 9 bases are shared with TRBD2. Trimming cost V 3 bases and J 2 bases; bases outside gene matches: 7. This CDR3 is 16 amino acids long. CDR1 and CDR2 from the germline V gene are MGHRA and YSYEKL. The CDR3 loop reads CASSHVAGALQETQYF. The CDR3, as DNA: TGCGCCAGCAGCCATGTAGCGGGGGCGCTTCAAGAGACCCAGTACTTC.

The J gene is TRBJ2-6, the V gene TRBV19, with D possibly being TRBD2 (6 bases). V was cut by 7 bases and J by 0 bases, with 16 bases left in between. The V gene's germline CDR1 is LNHDA and CDR2 SQIVND (reference sequence). This CDR3 has 17 amino acids. DNA of the CDR3: TGTGCCAGTACCTACCGGCGGGGCGACTCTGGGGCCAACGTCCTGACTTTC. Its protein product is CASTYRRGDSGANVLTF.

V gene TRBV30 combines with J gene TRBJ1-4; unclear D gene. CDR1 and CDR2 (germline): GTSNPN, SVGIG (reference sequence). Trimming cost V 3 bases and J 6 bases, with 14 bases left between them. The CDR3 runs 14 residues. CDR3 sequence (DNA): TGTGCCTGGAGGGGTTCGGGTTCGCATGAAAAACTGTTTTTT. This gives the protein CAWRGSGSHEKLFF.

The rearrangement joins TRBV29-1 to TRBJ2-1; tentative D call: TRBD2 (6 bases). The V and J ends lost 4 bases and 0 bases respectively, with 13 bases between them. Germline V lookup: CDR1 SQVTM, CDR2 ANQGSEA. The CDR3 is made up of 15 amino acids. Written as DNA, the CDR3 is TGCAGCGTTGCCGCGGGGCCCAGCTCCTACAATGAGCAGTTCTTC. Amino acids: CSVAAGPSSYNEQFF.

The V and J genes are TRBV10-2 and TRBJ2-5; 13 bases line up with TRBD2. V lost 2 bases and J lost 4; bases outside the gene matches: 1. The CDR3 extends over 15 amino acids. Germline V gene sequence: CDR1 WSHSY, CDR2 SAAADI. The CDR3 protein is CASSETSGGAETQYF. CDR3 sequence (DNA): TGCGCCAGCAGTGAGACTAGCGGGGGGGCAGAGACCCAGTACTTC.

The chain carries TRBV25-1 and TRBJ2-5; 11 bases fit TRBD1. Germline values: CDR1 MGHDK, CDR2 SYGVNS. The V segment lost 11 bases and the J segment 0 bases; nucleotides outside the gene matches: 8. This CDR3 spans 15 amino acids. CDR3 DNA sequence: TGTGCCGAGAACGGGGACAGGGGGGACCAAGAGACCCAGTACTTC. Its protein is CAENGDRGDQETQYF.

Notes on this clone: This sample also contains other DNA sequences that code for the same CDR3. This rearrangement joins TRBV7-7 to TRBJ2-5, with 9 bases aligning to TRBD1. V lost 4 bases, J lost 5 bases, and 2 bases stayed unmatched. The CDR3 has 13 amino acids. CDR1 SSHAT and CDR2 FNYEAQ come from the germline V gene (reference sequence). The CDR3 sequence is CASSSDRGETQYF. The CDR3 DNA sequence: TGTGCCAGCAGCTCTGACAGGGGGGAGACCCAGTACTTC.

The V call is TRBV11-3, the J call TRBJ2-7; weak D call: TRBD2 (5 bases). V lost 5 bases and J 5 bases, leaving 10 bases between the germline ends. The CDR3 covers 12 residues. Germline V lookup: CDR1 SGHNT, CDR2 YENEEA. The CDR3 DNA follows: TGTGCCAGCAGCCTGGACTCGAACGAGCAGTACTTC. As protein: CASSLDSNEQYF.

J is TRBJ2-5 and V is TRBV27; 7 nucleotides line up with TRBD1. The CDR3 runs 13 residues. V was pared by 4 bases and J by 5 bases, with 4 bases of the junction left unmatched. Germline V gene data show CDR1 as MNHEY and CDR2 as SMNVEV (reference sequence). CDR3 DNA sequence: TGTGCCAGCAGTTGGGTCAGGGGGGAGACCCAGTACTTC. As protein: CASSWVRGETQYF.

The chain is built from TRBV6-6 and TRBJ1-4; 8 bases are a match to TRBD1. The CDR3 contains 11 residues. Germline trimming cut 7 bases from V and 12 bases from J; bases unmatched to any gene: 4. The germline V gene encodes CDR1 MNHNY and CDR2 SVGAGI (reference sequence). CDR3 protein: CASTAGQELFF. In DNA, the CDR3 is TGTGCCAGCACTGCGGGACAGGAACTGTTTTTT.

V gene TRBV7-9 combines with J gene TRBJ2-5, with 7 positions matching TRBD1. Losses at the gene ends were 2 bases for V and 1 base for J; bases not matched to a gene: 1. Per the germline V gene, CDR1 is SEHNR and CDR2 is FQNEAQ (reference sequence). The CDR3 consists of 14 residues. CDR3 DNA sequence: TGTGCCAGCAGCTTAAAGGGGGCCCAAGAGACCCAGTACTTC. Residues: CASSLKGAQETQYF.

In this sample, this clone turned up once. The chain carries TRBV6-6 and TRBJ1-5; no definite D call. CDR1 and CDR2 (germline): MNHNY, SVGAGI (reference sequence). CDR3 size: 15 residues. V dropped 2 bases and J dropped 0 bases, with 8 bases sitting between them. The CDR3 region is CASSYDGDSNQPQHF. The CDR3 DNA is TGTGCCAGCAGTTACGACGGGGATAGCAATCAGCCCCAGCATTTT.

The V gene is TRBV19, the J gene TRBJ2-7; possible D gene TRBD1, 5 bases. V lost 5 bases, J lost 1 base, and 9 bases lay in between. The V gene's germline CDR1 is LNHDA and CDR2 SQIVND (reference sequence). The length of the CDR3 is 13 residues. This CDR3 is CASSATVSYEQYF. CDR3 sequence (DNA): TGTGCCAGTAGTGCGACAGTTTCCTACGAGCAGTACTTC.

This sequence joins TRBV14 and TRBJ1-4; possibly TRBD1 for D (6 bases). The CDR3 has 15 amino acids. From germline, CDR1 is SGHDN and CDR2 FVKESK. V was cut by 1 base and J by 7 bases, with 13 bases left in between. In nucleotides, the CDR3 is TGTGCCAGCAGCCAAGGGGGGACACGTCCTGAAAAACTGTTTTTT. Translation: CASSQGGTRPEKLFF.